These T cell receptor beta chains were read from a single sample in a study of human T cells and chemical hapten exposure. TCRdb re-analysed the RACE reads in MiXCR, keeping a single row per CDR3 protein. Of fewer than 70,000 distinct CDR3 sequences listed, approximately 9.9% are singletons. This specimen consisted of whole blood, obtained in connection with sensitization to the hapten diphenylcyclopropenone (DPC). These receptors came from a woman in her forties or fifties with alopecia areata. Some clones in this sample may be carry-over from other donors' samples. Both conserved end residues are part of each CDR3. D genes are given only for firm matches. Part of the rows lack a size; the others show once, few, many or a class for expanded clones.

abundance: few; d_gene: NA; v_gene: TRBV20-1; j_gene: TRBJ2-1; CDR3nt: TGCAGTGCTAGAAATCAGGGTGGGAATGAGCAGTTCTTC; CDR3aa: CSARNQGGNEQFF
abundance: many; d_gene: NA; v_gene: TRBV9; j_gene: TRBJ1-1; CDR3nt: TGTGCCAGCAGCCCCCCGACAGGGAACACTGAAGCTTTCTTT; CDR3aa: CASSPPTGNTEAFF
abundance: many; d_gene: NA; v_gene: TRBV9; j_gene: TRBJ2-3; CDR3nt: TGTGCCAGCGGGGGAAGGAGGACAGATACGCAGTATTTT; CDR3aa: CASGGRRTDTQYF
abundance: many; d_gene: NA; v_gene: TRBV7-6; j_gene: TRBJ1-5; CDR3nt: TGTGCCAGCAGCTTATGGGGCGATAGCAATCAGCCCCAGCATTTT; CDR3aa: CASSLWGDSNQPQHF
abundance: many; d_gene: NA; v_gene: TRBV12-3/TRBV12-4; j_gene: TRBJ2-5; CDR3nt: TGTGCCAGCAGTTACAGGTCAGGCCAAGAGACCCAGTACTTC; CDR3aa: CASSYRSGQETQYF
abundance: few; d_gene: NA; v_gene: TRBV5-1; j_gene: TRBJ2-5; CDR3nt: TGCGCCAGCAGCACCCAGGGTCCAGAGACCCAGTACTTC; CDR3aa: CASSTQGPETQYF
abundance: NA; d_gene: NA; v_gene: TRBV11-2; j_gene: TRBJ2-5; CDR3nt: TGTGCCAGCAGCGTTAGTGCCGCTGCCGGAAGGGGGGAGACCCAGTACTTC; CDR3aa: CASSVSAAAGRGETQYF
abundance: many; d_gene: TRBD2; v_gene: TRBV29-1; j_gene: TRBJ2-5; CDR3nt: TGCAGCGTTGCTCGGAGCGGGGGTCGAGAGACCCAGTACTTC; CDR3aa: CSVARSGGRETQYF
abundance: many; d_gene: TRBD2; v_gene: TRBV14; j_gene: TRBJ2-1; CDR3nt: TGTGCCAGCAGCCAGCTCAGCGGGAGGGCCTCCAATGAGCAGTTCTTC; CDR3aa: CASSQLSGRASNEQFF
abundance: many; d_gene: NA; v_gene: TRBV12-3/TRBV12-4; j_gene: TRBJ1-6; CDR3nt: TGTGCCAGCAGTACCCGACAGACCAATAATTCACCCCTCCACTTT; CDR3aa: CASSTRQTNNSPLHF
abundance: many; d_gene: NA; v_gene: TRBV28; j_gene: TRBJ1-4; CDR3nt: TGTGCCAGCCGCAGCGGGTTAGGTGAAAAACTGTTTTTT; CDR3aa: CASRSGLGEKLFF
abundance: many; d_gene: NA; v_gene: TRBV9; j_gene: TRBJ2-3; CDR3nt: TGTGCCAGCAGCGCCCGACTAGTGGATACGCAGTATTTT; CDR3aa: CASSARLVDTQYF
abundance: many; d_gene: NA; v_gene: TRBV27; j_gene: TRBJ2-7; CDR3nt: TGTGCCAGCAGTTTGGGGACCTCGAGCTCCTACGAGCAGTACTTC; CDR3aa: CASSLGTSSSYEQYF